Detailed here is one TCR beta chain. Its target is unknown. The CDR3 sequence is 15 residues long. V shed 6 bases, J shed 4 bases, and the junction held 6 bases outside the gene matches. Looked up from germline, CDR1 is KGHSH and CDR2 is LQKENI. Amplification used 60 Vbeta primers and 13 Jbeta primers. Some clones are missing from TCRdb's copy, which holds only in-frame ones; the method was immunoSEQ multiplex PCR. The data show roughly 57,000 clones, and the top ten clones hold 12%. These data belong to a study of cytomegalovirus exposure and HLA in healthy donors. Study overall: Among the 300 to 450 genotyped donors, approximately 81% were placed in the Caucasian-associated ancestry cluster. Study outcomes and limitations: Later analysis associated a missense DCLRE1C variant with TCR beta V- and J-gene trimming. Through in vitro validation, a few CMV-associated chains were shown to be specific for CMV antigens. It was in a later analysis that TCR association rates were seen to vary by HLA locus, highest for DRB1 and lowest for HLA-C.

V gene TRBV18 combines with J gene TRBJ2-1, with 10 bases matching TRBD2. This TCR was recovered from a woman in her thirties in good health and CMV-seropositive. The material sequenced was PBMCs. CDR3: CASSPAGGPYNEQFF. In DNA, the CDR3 is TGTGCCAGCTCCCCAGCGGGAGGGCCGTACAATGAGCAGTTCTTC.